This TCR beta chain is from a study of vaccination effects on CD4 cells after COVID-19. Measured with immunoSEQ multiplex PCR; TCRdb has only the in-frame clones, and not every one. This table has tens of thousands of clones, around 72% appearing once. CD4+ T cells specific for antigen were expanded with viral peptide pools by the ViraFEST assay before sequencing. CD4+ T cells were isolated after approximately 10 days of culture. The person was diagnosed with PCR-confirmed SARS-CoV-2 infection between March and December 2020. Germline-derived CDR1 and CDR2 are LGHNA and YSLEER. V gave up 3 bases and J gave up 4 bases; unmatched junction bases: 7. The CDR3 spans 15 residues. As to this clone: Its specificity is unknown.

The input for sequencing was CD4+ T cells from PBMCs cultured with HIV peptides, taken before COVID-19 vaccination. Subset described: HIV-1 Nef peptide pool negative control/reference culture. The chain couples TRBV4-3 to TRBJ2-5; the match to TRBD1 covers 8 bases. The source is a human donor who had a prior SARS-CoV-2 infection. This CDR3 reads CASSHDRGLGETQYF. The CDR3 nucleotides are TGCGCCAGCAGCCACGACAGGGGATTGGGAGAGACCCAGTACTTC.